The present TCR beta chain was sequenced within a study of shared clonotypes between healthy human individuals. Study information: The study drew on two women and three men aged 18 to 49 as donors. General study findings and limits: Sample collection involved blood only; tissue repertoires are likely different. Naive subsets generally had larger estimated richness than memory subsets.

As for this clone: The antigen remains unidentified.

This CDR3 region has 14 residues. Trimming at V came to 3 bases and at J to 6 bases, leaving 9 bases not matched to a gene. CDR1 and CDR2 (germline): GTSNPN, SVGIG (reference sequence). The repertoire was sequenced with immunoSEQ multiplex PCR; TCRdb's copy has only in-frame clones and lacks some. The profile shows some 2,500,000 clones, approximately 93% of them singletons. The rearrangement links TRBV30 to TRBJ2-7; 9 nucleotides match TRBD1. This TCR was recovered from a man between 18 and 29 years old in good health. Some clones in this sample may be carry-over from other donors' samples. The specimen sequenced was naive CD4+ T cells from PBMCs. The subset was: CD45RA+ positively selected. This CDR3 reads CAWRRQGVNGEQYF. The CDR3 DNA reads as TGTGCCTGGAGAAGACAGGGGGTGAACGGCGAGCAGTACTTC. Full variable domain (remainder filled in from reference TRBV30 and TRBJ2-7): SQTIHQWPATLVQPVGSPLSLECTVEGTSNPNLYWYRQAAGRGLQLLFYSVGIGQISSEVPQNLSASRPQDRQFILSSKKLLLSDSGFYLCAWRRQGVNGEQYFGPGTRLTVT.